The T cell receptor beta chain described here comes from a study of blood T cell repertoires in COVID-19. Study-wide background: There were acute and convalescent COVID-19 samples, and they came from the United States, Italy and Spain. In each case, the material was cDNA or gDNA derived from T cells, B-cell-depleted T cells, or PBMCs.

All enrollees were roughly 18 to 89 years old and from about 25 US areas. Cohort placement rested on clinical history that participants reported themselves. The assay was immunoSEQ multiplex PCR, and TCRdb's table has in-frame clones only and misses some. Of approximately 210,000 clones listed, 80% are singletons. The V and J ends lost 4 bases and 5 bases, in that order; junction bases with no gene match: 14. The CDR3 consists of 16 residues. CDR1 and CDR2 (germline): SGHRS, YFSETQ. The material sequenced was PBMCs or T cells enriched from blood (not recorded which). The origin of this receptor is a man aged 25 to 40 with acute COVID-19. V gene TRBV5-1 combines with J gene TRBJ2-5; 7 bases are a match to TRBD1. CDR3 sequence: CASSSGSRGPLETQYF. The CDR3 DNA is TGCGCCAGCAGCAGCGGCAGTAGGGGGCCTCTCGAGACCCAGTACTTC.